This TCR beta chain emerged from a study of T-cell memory formation after mild COVID-19. As for the study in general: Among the donors, TCR clusters were largely specific to each donor.

A word on this clonotype: Its antigen remains unidentified.

Trimming took 6 bases from V and 3 from J; bases not matched to a gene: 8. There are 14 residues in the CDR3. Per the germline V gene, CDR1 is SNHLY and CDR2 is FYNNEI. Study conclusions and caveats: Day 15 to 85 contracting clones showed balanced CD4/CD8; later expanders leaned CD4+.

Amplification by 5'RACE using constant-segment primers produced TCR alpha and TCR beta cDNA libraries that carried sample barcodes and UMIs. A single record per CDR3 protein comes from TCRdb applying MiXCR to the 5' RACE reads. The table includes 400,000 to 500,000 distinct CDR3 sequences, 24% detected once. V gene TRBV2 combines with J gene TRBJ2-7, with TRBD1 identical over 7 bases. Input material: PBMCs or a T cell subset sorted from them (not recorded which). The TCR comes from an adult woman who had mild COVID-19 (a few samples of this study predate the infection). Cell type and time point are not known. In DNA form, the CDR3 reads TGTGCCAGCAGAACGACAGGGATAGGCTACGAGCAGTACTTC. Amino acids: CASRTTGIGYEQYF.